Listed below are T cell receptor beta chains from one sample, sequenced in a study of blood T cell repertoires in COVID-19. Clones were sequenced by immunoSEQ multiplex PCR, and TCRdb holds only the in-frame ones, with some missing. Here the sample spans tens of thousands of clones, 65% to 85% being singletons. Sequenced: peripheral blood. These receptors all stem from a man of 80 years or more with COVID-19, enrolled during active disease. The CDR3 runs from the conserved cysteine through the conserved F or W. The D gene is left open where the match is weak. Clone size is given for some rows only: seen once, a few or many times, or a class if the clone is expanded.

J gene: TRBJ2-1; D gene: -; V gene: TRBV29-1; clone size: -; CDR3 protein: CSGLGYSAGEQFF; CDR3 DNA: TGCAGCGGTCTCGGTTACTCGGCGGGTGAGCAGTTCTTC
J gene: TRBJ2-2; D gene: TRBD1; V gene: TRBV4-3; clone size: -; CDR3 protein: CASSQDGRGWASTGELFF; CDR3 DNA: TGCGCCAGCAGCCAAGATGGCAGGGGGTGGGCGAGCACCGGGGAGCTGTTTTTT
J gene: TRBJ1-4; D gene: -; V gene: TRBV6-1; clone size: few; CDR3 protein: CASSELSEKLFF; CDR3 DNA: TGTGCCAGCAGTGAATTGAGTGAAAAACTGTTTTTT
J gene: TRBJ1-2; D gene: TRBD1; V gene: TRBV2; clone size: -; CDR3 protein: CASSGTGQGTYGYTF; CDR3 DNA: TGTGCCAGCAGTGGGACCGGACAGGGGACCTATGGCTACACCTTC
J gene: TRBJ2-5; D gene: TRBD1; V gene: TRBV11-2; clone size: -; CDR3 protein: CASSYGQGRETQYF; CDR3 DNA: TGTGCCAGCAGCTACGGACAGGGTCGAGAGACCCAGTACTTC
J gene: TRBJ1-1; D gene: TRBD1; V gene: TRBV9; clone size: -; CDR3 protein: CASSVTGQKNTEAFF; CDR3 DNA: TGTGCCAGCAGCGTCACGGGACAGAAGAACACTGAAGCTTTCTTT
J gene: TRBJ2-2; D gene: TRBD2; V gene: TRBV5-5; clone size: -; CDR3 protein: CASSAGLAGGRTGELFF; CDR3 DNA: TGTGCCAGCAGCGCGGGACTAGCGGGGGGGCGGACCGGGGAGCTGTTTTTT
J gene: TRBJ2-1; D gene: TRBD2; V gene: TRBV11-3; clone size: -; CDR3 protein: CASSLVSGSSGNEQFF; CDR3 DNA: TGTGCCAGCAGCTTAGTCAGCGGGAGCTCTGGCAATGAGCAGTTCTTC
J gene: TRBJ1-1; D gene: -; V gene: TRBV14; clone size: -; CDR3 protein: CASSPQVMNTEAFF; CDR3 DNA: TGTGCCAGCAGCCCACAGGTCATGAACACTGAAGCTTTCTTT
J gene: TRBJ1-2; D gene: -; V gene: TRBV7-9; clone size: -; CDR3 protein: CATEGSSNYGYTF; CDR3 DNA: TGTGCCACCGAGGGATCTTCTAACTATGGCTACACCTTC
J gene: TRBJ1-5; D gene: TRBD1; V gene: TRBV9; clone size: -; CDR3 protein: CASSVEGTGVGQPQHF; CDR3 DNA: TGTGCCAGCAGCGTAGAGGGGACAGGGGTTGGTCAGCCCCAGCATTTT
J gene: TRBJ2-5; D gene: TRBD1; V gene: TRBV4-3; clone size: -; CDR3 protein: CASSQGPGQQETQYF; CDR3 DNA: TGCGCCAGCAGCCAAGGACCGGGACAGCAAGAGACCCAGTACTTC
J gene: TRBJ2-4; D gene: TRBD2; V gene: TRBV12-3/TRBV12-4; clone size: -; CDR3 protein: CASSRRGVQYF; CDR3 DNA: TGTGCCAGCAGTCGCCGGGGGGTTCAGTACTTC
J gene: TRBJ1-2; D gene: -; V gene: TRBV7-2; clone size: -; CDR3 protein: CASSLSRDYGYTF; CDR3 DNA: TGTGCCAGCAGCTTAAGCCGGGACTATGGCTACACCTTC
J gene: TRBJ1-4; D gene: TRBD1; V gene: TRBV18; clone size: -; CDR3 protein: CASSLDRESEKLFF; CDR3 DNA: TGTGCCAGCTCACTTGACAGGGAGTCGGAAAAACTGTTTTTT
J gene: TRBJ2-2; D gene: -; V gene: TRBV15; clone size: -; CDR3 protein: CASEEGGELFF; CDR3 DNA: TGTGCCAGCGAAGAGGGCGGGGAGCTGTTTTTT
J gene: TRBJ1-4; D gene: -; V gene: TRBV19; clone size: once; CDR3 protein: CASSSKTGAANEKLFF; CDR3 DNA: TGTGCCAGTAGTAGCAAGACAGGTGCGGCTAATGAAAAACTGTTTTTT
J gene: TRBJ1-2; D gene: TRBD1; V gene: TRBV5-1; clone size: -; CDR3 protein: CASSLTGGAYGYTF; CDR3 DNA: TGCGCCAGCAGCTTAACAGGGGGCGCCTATGGCTACACCTTC
J gene: TRBJ2-7; D gene: -; V gene: TRBV7-2; clone size: -; CDR3 protein: CASRPSRSSYEQYF; CDR3 DNA: TGTGCCAGCAGGCCGTCCCGGAGCTCCTACGAGCAGTACTTC
J gene: TRBJ2-3; D gene: TRBD2; V gene: TRBV6-1; clone size: -; CDR3 protein: CASSEARVAGNTDTQYF; CDR3 DNA: TGTGCCAGCAGTGAAGCAAGGGTAGCGGGGAACACAGATACGCAGTATTTT
J gene: TRBJ1-5; D gene: -; V gene: TRBV30; clone size: -; CDR3 protein: CAWSRDKGVQPQHF; CDR3 DNA: TGTGCCTGGAGTCGGGACAAAGGGGTTCAGCCCCAGCATTTT
J gene: TRBJ2-7; D gene: -; V gene: TRBV3-1/TRBV3-2; clone size: once; CDR3 protein: CASSQPGLAEQYF; CDR3 DNA: TGTGCCAGCAGCCAACCGGGACTCGCGGAGCAGTACTTC
J gene: TRBJ2-1; D gene: -; V gene: TRBV11-2; clone size: -; CDR3 protein: CASSYSGSLNEQFF; CDR3 DNA: TGTGCCAGCAGCTACTCGGGAAGCCTCAATGAGCAGTTCTTC
J gene: TRBJ1-1; D gene: -; V gene: TRBV5-4; clone size: -; CDR3 protein: CATLQGLNTEAFF; CDR3 DNA: TGTGCCACACTCCAGGGGCTGAACACTGAAGCTTTCTTT
J gene: TRBJ2-2; D gene: -; V gene: TRBV7-9; clone size: once; CDR3 protein: CASSLGHANTGELFF; CDR3 DNA: TGTGCCAGCAGCCTGGGACACGCGAACACCGGGGAGCTGTTTTTT
J gene: TRBJ1-2; D gene: -; V gene: TRBV24-1; clone size: -; CDR3 protein: CATSDRGSSPYGYTF; CDR3 DNA: TGTGCCACCAGTGACCGGGGGAGTTCGCCCTATGGCTACACCTTC
J gene: TRBJ2-7; D gene: TRBD1; V gene: TRBV3-1/TRBV3-2; clone size: few; CDR3 protein: CASSHVPGQGYYEQYF; CDR3 DNA: TGTGCCAGCAGCCATGTCCCGGGACAGGGCTACTACGAGCAGTACTTC
J gene: TRBJ2-3; D gene: -; V gene: TRBV5-1; clone size: -; CDR3 protein: CASSLEGGEDTQYF; CDR3 DNA: TGCGCCAGCAGCTTGGAGGGAGGTGAAGATACGCAGTATTTT
J gene: TRBJ1-2; D gene: -; V gene: TRBV28; clone size: -; CDR3 protein: CASSLFSREYTF; CDR3 DNA: TGTGCCAGCAGTTTATTTTCAAGGGAGTACACCTTC
J gene: TRBJ2-1; D gene: -; V gene: TRBV19; clone size: -; CDR3 protein: CASSMGTARGTYNEQFF; CDR3 DNA: TGTGCCAGTAGTATGGGTACGGCCAGAGGTACCTACAATGAGCAGTTCTTC
J gene: TRBJ1-1; D gene: -; V gene: TRBV29-1; clone size: -; CDR3 protein: CATISSNTEAFF; CDR3 DNA: TGCGCGACTATATCATCGAACACTGAAGCTTTCTTT
J gene: TRBJ2-3; D gene: TRBD2; V gene: TRBV7-9; clone size: -; CDR3 protein: CASSKWEGGTDTQYF; CDR3 DNA: TGTGCCAGCAGCAAGTGGGAGGGAGGCACAGATACGCAGTATTTT
J gene: TRBJ1-1; D gene: TRBD1; V gene: TRBV19; clone size: few; CDR3 protein: CASNGQGNTEAFF; CDR3 DNA: TGTGCCAGTAATGGACAGGGGAACACTGAAGCTTTCTTT
J gene: TRBJ2-1; D gene: TRBD1; V gene: TRBV28; clone size: -; CDR3 protein: CASRRIVPGQGISSPYNEQFF; CDR3 DNA: TGTGCCAGCAGGCGAATTGTACCGGGACAGGGGATTTCCAGCCCCTACAATGAGCAGTTCTTC
J gene: TRBJ1-2; D gene: -; V gene: TRBV10-1; clone size: -; CDR3 protein: CASSEQGTYGYTF; CDR3 DNA: TGCGCCAGCAGTGAGCAGGGTACCTATGGCTACACCTTC
J gene: TRBJ2-2; D gene: -; V gene: TRBV7-9; clone size: once; CDR3 protein: CASSLSSQGGLFF; CDR3 DNA: TGTGCCAGCAGCTTATCCTCCCAGGGGGGCCTGTTTTTT
J gene: TRBJ1-5; D gene: TRBD1; V gene: TRBV19; clone size: -; CDR3 protein: CASIPADRGYNQPQHF; CDR3 DNA: TGTGCCAGTATCCCGGCGGACAGGGGATACAATCAGCCCCAGCATTTT
J gene: TRBJ1-2; D gene: TRBD1; V gene: TRBV19; clone size: -; CDR3 protein: CASSHPGQGAYGYTF; CDR3 DNA: TGTGCCAGTAGTCATCCGGGACAGGGGGCTTATGGCTACACCTTC
J gene: TRBJ2-5; D gene: -; V gene: TRBV9; clone size: once; CDR3 protein: CASSVGGGAETQYF; CDR3 DNA: TGTGCCAGCAGCGTAGGAGGGGGGGCCGAGACCCAGTACTTC